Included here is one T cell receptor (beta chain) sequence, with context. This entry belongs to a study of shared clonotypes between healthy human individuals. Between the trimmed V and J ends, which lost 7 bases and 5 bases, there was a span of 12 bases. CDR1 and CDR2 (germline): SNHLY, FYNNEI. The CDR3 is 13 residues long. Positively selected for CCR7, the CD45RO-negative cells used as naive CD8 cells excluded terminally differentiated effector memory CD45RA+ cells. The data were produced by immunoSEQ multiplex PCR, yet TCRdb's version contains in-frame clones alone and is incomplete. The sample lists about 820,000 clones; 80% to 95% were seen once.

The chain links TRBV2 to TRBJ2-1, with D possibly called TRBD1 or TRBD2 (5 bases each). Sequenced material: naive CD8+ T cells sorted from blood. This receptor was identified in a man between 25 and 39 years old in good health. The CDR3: CASIGTVDNEQFF. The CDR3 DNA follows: TGTGCCAGCATTGGGACCGTTGACAATGAGCAGTTCTTC.